This T cell receptor (beta chain) was identified during a study of T cells in Graves' hyperthyroidism and ophthalmopathy. Study observations and caveats: Blood also carried most thyroid clonotypes expanded above 0.001.

The V and J ends lost 4 bases and 4 bases respectively, with 11 bases between them. Germline V gene sequence: CDR1 MGHRA, CDR2 YSYEKL. This CDR3 spans 14 amino acids. Template material for amplifying TCR beta CDR3 regions consisted of RNA transcripts. Carried out on the TCR CDR3, a first-round RT-PCR used the HTBI primer set. TCRdb reprocessed the multiplex PCR reads with MiXCR, giving one entry per CDR3 protein. The sample comprises about 710,000 distinct CDR3 sequences, roughly 17% of which are singletons, and under 10% rests with the top ten. Hyperthyroidism of Graves' type that showed no ophthalmopathy progression within 18 months was stable. Exclusions: uncontrolled infection, other autoimmune disease, pregnancy, lactation. The PBMCs were taken from around 9 ml of fresh peripheral blood. This clonotype has a handful of counts. Its antigen remains unknown.

This receptor was identified in a man between 18 and 29 years old with Graves' hyperthyroidism. The genes are TRBV4-1 and TRBJ1-5; D unresolved. The material sequenced was blood. DNA of the CDR3: TGCGCCAGCAGCCGCTCCGACCAGAATCAGCCCCAGCATTTT. Its translation: CASSRSDQNQPQHF.